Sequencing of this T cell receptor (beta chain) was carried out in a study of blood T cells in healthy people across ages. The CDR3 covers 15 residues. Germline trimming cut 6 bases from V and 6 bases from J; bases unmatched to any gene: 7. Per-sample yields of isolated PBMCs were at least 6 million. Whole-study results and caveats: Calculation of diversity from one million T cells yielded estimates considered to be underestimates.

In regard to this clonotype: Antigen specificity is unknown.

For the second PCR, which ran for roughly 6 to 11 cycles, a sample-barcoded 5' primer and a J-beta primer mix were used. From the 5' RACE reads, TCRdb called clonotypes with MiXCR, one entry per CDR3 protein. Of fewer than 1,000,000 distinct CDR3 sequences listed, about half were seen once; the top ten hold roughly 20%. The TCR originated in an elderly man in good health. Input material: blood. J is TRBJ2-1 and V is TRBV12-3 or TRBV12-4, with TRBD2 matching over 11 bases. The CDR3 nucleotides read TGTGCCAGCAGCCTGACTAGCGGGATGGTCAATGAGCAGTTCTTC. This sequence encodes CASSLTSGMVNEQFF.